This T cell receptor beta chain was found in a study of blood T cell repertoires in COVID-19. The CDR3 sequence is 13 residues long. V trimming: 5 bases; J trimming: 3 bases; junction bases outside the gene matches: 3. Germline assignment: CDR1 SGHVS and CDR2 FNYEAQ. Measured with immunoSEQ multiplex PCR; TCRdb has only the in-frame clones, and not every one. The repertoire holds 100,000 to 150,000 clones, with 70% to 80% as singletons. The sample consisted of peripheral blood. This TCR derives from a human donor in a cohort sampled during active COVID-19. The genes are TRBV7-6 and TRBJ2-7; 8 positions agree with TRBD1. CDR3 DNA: TGTGCCAGCAGCCCTGACAGGGGCTACGAGCAGTACTTC. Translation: CASSPDRGYEQYF.